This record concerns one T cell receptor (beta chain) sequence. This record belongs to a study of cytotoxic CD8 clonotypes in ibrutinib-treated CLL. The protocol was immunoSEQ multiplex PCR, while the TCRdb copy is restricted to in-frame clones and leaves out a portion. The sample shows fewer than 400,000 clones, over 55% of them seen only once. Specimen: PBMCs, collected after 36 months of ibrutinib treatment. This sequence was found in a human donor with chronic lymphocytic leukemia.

The CDR3 loop reads CASSPDRISTDTQYF. In DNA form, the CDR3 reads TGTGCCAGCTCACCCGATAGGATTAGCACAGATACGCAGTATTTT. The chain employs TRBV18 and TRBJ2-3; D ambiguous. V was clipped by 3 bases and J by 0 bases, with 10 bases between them. CDR3 length equals 15 residues. Germline V lookup: CDR1 KGHSH, CDR2 LQKENI. Together with reference TRBV18 and TRBJ2-3, the CDR3 gives the full variable domain: NAGVMQNPRHLVRRRGQEARLRCSPMKGHSHVYWYRQLPEEGLKFMVYLQKENIIDESGMPKERFSAEFPKEGPSILRIQQVVRGDSAAYFCASSPDRISTDTQYFGPGTRLTVL.